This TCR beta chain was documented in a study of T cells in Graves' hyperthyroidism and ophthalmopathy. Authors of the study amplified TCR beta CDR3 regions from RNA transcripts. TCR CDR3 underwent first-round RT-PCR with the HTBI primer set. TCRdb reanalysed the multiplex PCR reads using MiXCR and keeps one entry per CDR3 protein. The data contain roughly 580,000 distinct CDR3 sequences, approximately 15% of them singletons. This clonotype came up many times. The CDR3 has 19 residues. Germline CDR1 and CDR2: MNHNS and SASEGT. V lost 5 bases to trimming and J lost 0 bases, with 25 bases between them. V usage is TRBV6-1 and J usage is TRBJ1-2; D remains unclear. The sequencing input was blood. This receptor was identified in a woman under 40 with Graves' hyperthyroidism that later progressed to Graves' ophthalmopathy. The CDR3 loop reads CASSYSNYAAARANYGYTF. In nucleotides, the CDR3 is TGTGCCAGCAGTTATTCTAACTACGCCGCGGCCCGCGCTAACTATGGCTACACCTTC.